This T cell receptor beta chain was retrieved from a study of T cells in Graves' hyperthyroidism and ophthalmopathy (dated by TCRdb to the late 2010s). As for the study more broadly: Peripheral blood samples were taken at the time of initial diagnosis, prior to any treatment. According to the paper, TCR Vbeta CDR3 sequencing was carried out on roughly 130 peripheral blood samples, which came from approximately 43 ophthalmopathy, around 75 hyperthyroidism and about 17 progressor patients. For training and testing, the roughly 93 patients in the discovery cohort were randomly divided in a 7:3 ratio. Following sampling, methimazole starting at 30 mg daily was given to hyperthyroidism patients, and high-dose intravenous methylprednisolone was given to ophthalmopathy patients. The study also compared thyroid tissue and blood T-cell repertoires from several Graves' hyperthyroidism patients. To identify TCR V-J signatures that set the groups apart, the researchers used a discovery cohort of 90 to 100 patients, made up of under 50 with Graves' ophthalmopathy and about 55 with stable Graves' hyperthyroidism. Prospective prediction of ophthalmopathy was tested in an independent validation cohort of fewer than 20 hyperthyroidism patients and 15 to 17 patients who later progressed to ophthalmopathy. General conclusions and limits of the study: Most expanded thyroid clonotypes (frequency above 0.001) were also detected in blood, a finding suggesting that blood repertoires may reflect thyroid immune responses. In validation, progression to ophthalmopathy was predicted by the model with nearly 71% sensitivity and around 75% specificity, a median of about 6.4 months before onset. No statistical method was used to fix the sample size in advance, and group allocation was not hidden from the investigators. A 13 V-J signature model separated ophthalmopathy from stable hyperthyroidism, with 87.88% sensitivity and roughly 82% specificity in cross-validation and 80%/75% in testing.

Ophthalmopathy patients had moderately to severely active disease, with a Clinical Activity Score of 3 or more, a NOSPECS grade of 4 or more, and a disease duration of less than 3 months. Patients with uncontrolled infections, other autoimmune diseases, pregnancy or lactation were excluded. Diagnoses relied on clinical symptoms, serum thyroxine and TRAb, thyroid ultrasound and orbital computed tomography. Ficoll-Paque density gradient centrifugation was used to isolate PBMCs from about 10 ml of fresh peripheral blood. Total RNA was extracted with Trizol reagent, and quality was checked on an Agilent 2100 Bioanalyzer. Amplification of TCR beta CDR3 regions was carried out from RNA transcripts. The first round of RT-PCR for the TCR CDR3 was performed with the HTBI primer set and the Qiagen OneStep RT-PCR kit. A second multiplex PCR round built the libraries, followed by size selection and purification. Paired-end sequencing of the libraries was performed with 100 bp reads on an Illumina HiSeq2000. The published analysis was carried out like this. SOAPnuke was used to process the raw data, with reads discarded if the reads contained adapters or uncalled bases, had a mean Phred below 15, or lacked an exact constant-primer or identifier match. COPE v1.2.5 was used to merge the high-quality paired reads, and each unique nucleotide sequence was defined as a clonotype. MiTCR v1.1 was used to align clonotypes to the IMGT TRBV, TRBD and TRBJ reference segments. Analysis was restricted to V-J combinations with a frequency above 0.0001, which covered roughly 99% of repertoires. The TCS score was defined as F50 (clonal expansion) divided by E x V (chaos), with BLOSUM62-based TCRdist calculated between CDR3 peptides within each V-J. Welch's t-statistics and random forest reduced some 510 V-J features to 13, which were used in a naive Bayes classifier (R e1071). The raw public data were reprocessed by TCRdb itself: fastp quality trimming at Q25, MiXCR clonotype calling, in-frame beta chains only. Rows merge per CDR3 protein into single entries with the most common DNA and genes. TCRdb's processing, not the authors', yielded these V and J calls. Present in this sample are about 640,000 distinct CDR3 sequences, less than 25% of which were seen just once. Of the sample, approximately 30% is held by the ten largest clones.

At least ten counts were recorded for this clonotype. No antigen is known for it. Nothing much larger sits one base from this clone, and base qualities are not available. The receptor's source is a man in his thirties or forties with Graves' ophthalmopathy. Sequenced: blood.

The CDR3 amino acid sequence is: CASSSQPRKPANTEAFF. The DNA is TGTGCCAGCAGCTCCCAACCTCGTAAGCCGGCGAACACTGAAGCTTTCTTT. Rearrangement joined TRBV7-9 to TRBJ1-1; the D gene lacks a confident call. At the junction V is shortened by 4 bases and J by 1 base, with 19 bases in between. The CDR1 and CDR2 encoded by the germline V gene (reference sequence) are SEHNR and FQNEAQ. Its CDR3 holds 17 amino acids, cysteine through phenylalanine. The kept DNA is CDR3 alone, 51 bases in frame from the first base.